Listed here are 2 T cell receptor beta chains from one sample, sequenced in a study of beta chain features in type 1 diabetes (dated by TCRdb to the late 2010s). Broad study findings and their caveats: A moderate but significant shortening of TCRB CDR3 length was observed in type 1 diabetes patients in all four CD4+ subsets.

The antigens for these receptors are not known. Libraries came from the immunoSEQ multiplex PCR assay. All of the isolated RNA was reverse transcribed with the High Capacity cDNA Reverse Transcription Kit, so expressed TCRB transcripts were sequenced. TCRdb provides this immuneACCESS table in a form limited to in-frame rearrangements. Some clones are lacking; in checked studies, under half of them reflect an unresolved V gene, and why the rest are absent is not known. The sample table holds some 660,000 clones, of which over 12% were seen once. Around 0.04% of the sample is in the top ten clones. The sample taken for sequencing was naive CD4+ T cells from blood. The cell subset or site label, read with the paper, signifies: true naive CD4+ T cells. The receptors originated from a man aged 18 to 30 with type 1 diabetes.

The rearrangement uses TRBV4-2 and TRBJ2-1, with 8 positions matching TRBD2. Germline loops: CDR1 LGHNA, CDR2 YNFKEQ. Losses at the gene ends were 1 base for V and 7 bases for J; bases not matched to a gene: 6. The CDR3 contains 15 residues. The chain's CDR3 is CASSQGSREDNEQFF. For the CDR3, the DNA is TGTGCCAGCAGCCAAGGGTCGCGGGAGGATAATGAGCAGTTCTTC.

The rearrangement uses TRBV7-9 and TRBJ2-1; 8 nucleotides align to TRBD1. The germline gives CDR1 SEHNR, CDR2 FQNEAQ (reference sequence). With 4 bases clipped from V and 9 bases from J, the junction kept 17 bases outside the gene matches. The CDR3 totals 17 residues. CDR3 loop: CASSYGYAVGTGGEQFF. In DNA form, the CDR3 reads TGTGCCAGCAGCTACGGGTATGCCGTTGGGACAGGAGGTGAGCAGTTCTTC.